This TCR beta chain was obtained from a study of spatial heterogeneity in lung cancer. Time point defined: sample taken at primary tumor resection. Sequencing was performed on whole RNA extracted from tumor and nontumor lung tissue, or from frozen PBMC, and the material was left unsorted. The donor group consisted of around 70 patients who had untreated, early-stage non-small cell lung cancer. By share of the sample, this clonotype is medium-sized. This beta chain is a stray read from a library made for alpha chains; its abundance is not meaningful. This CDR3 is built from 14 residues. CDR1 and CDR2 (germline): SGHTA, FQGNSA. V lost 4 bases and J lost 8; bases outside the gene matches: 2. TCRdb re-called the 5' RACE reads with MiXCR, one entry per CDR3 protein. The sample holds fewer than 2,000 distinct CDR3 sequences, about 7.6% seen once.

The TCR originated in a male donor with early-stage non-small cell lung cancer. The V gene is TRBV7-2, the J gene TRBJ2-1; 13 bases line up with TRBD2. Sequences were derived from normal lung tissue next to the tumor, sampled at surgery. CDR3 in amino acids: CASSWTSGGDEQFF. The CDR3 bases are TGTGCCAGCAGCTGGACTAGCGGGGGCGATGAGCAGTTCTTC.